This T cell receptor (beta chain) emerged from a study of blood T cells in healthy people across ages. Regarding the study as a whole: Naive CD4+ cell counts and diversity both ran higher in long-lived than in aged donors.

This clonotype was detected many times. The antigen is undetermined. Then a second PCR, running about 6 to 12 cycles, was carried out with a sample-barcoded 5' primer and a J-beta primer mix. TCRdb reprocessed the 5' RACE reads with MiXCR, giving one entry per CDR3 protein. The top ten hold 15% to 18% of the sample, which has 550,000 to 650,000 distinct CDR3 sequences, about 30% seen once. CDR1 is LGHDT, CDR2 YNNKEL, per germline (reference sequence). V was clipped by 6 bases and J by 5 bases, with 10 bases between them. This CDR3 contains 12 residues. Source material: blood. V usage is TRBV3-1 and J usage is TRBJ1-2; perhaps TRBD1 as D (5 bases). This clonotype was sampled from a woman over 75 in good health. CDR3: CASRGRGYGYTF. CDR3 coding DNA: TGTGCCAGCAGGGGGCGCGGGTATGGCTACACCTTC. The full variable domain, completed using reference TRBV3-1 and TRBJ1-2, is DTAVSQTPKYLVTQMGNDKSIKCEQNLGHDTMYWYKQDSKKFLKIMFSYNNKELIINETVPNRFSPKSPDKAHLNLHINSLELGDSAVYFCASRGRGYGYTFGSGTRLTVV.